This T cell receptor beta chain was captured by sequencing in a study of CD8 T cells in ankylosing spondylitis. Germline CDR1 MNHNS, CDR2 SASEGT. V lost 5 bases, J lost 0 bases, and 15 bases lay in between. The CDR3 has 16 residues. In its sample, this clonotype was seen many times. Its antigen is still unknown. Quantitative 5'-RACE with molecular barcodes was used to make the TCR beta libraries. TCRdb redid the calling of the 5' RACE reads with MiXCR, one entry per CDR3 protein. The data show a few hundred thousand distinct CDR3 sequences, 10% seen once. General study results and limits: In ankylosing spondylitis blood, a motif of fewer than 10 highly homologous TCR beta variants appeared characteristic. Disease-linked clones were found to be CD8+ and relatively rare in peripheral blood. Significantly higher representation of disease-linked clones was reported for matched ankylosing spondylitis synovial fluid.

The chain carries TRBV6-1 and TRBJ2-3; perhaps TRBD2 as D (5 bases). This receptor was identified in a male donor with ankylosing spondylitis or in good health (not recorded which). Source material: blood, either unsorted or a sorted T cell fraction (not recorded which). Here the CDR3 DNA reads TGTGCCAGCAGTCCCGCCCGGGGAAGCAGCACAGATACGCAGTATTTT. It yields the protein CASSPARGSSTDTQYF.